What follows describes a single T cell receptor beta chain. The data belong to a study of response to subunit inactivated influenza vaccine. With V trimmed by 5 bases and J by 2 bases, 6 bases remained unmatched. CDR3 length: 15 amino acids. Germline V gene sequence: CDR1 KGHSH, CDR2 LQKENI. MiXCR, run by TCRdb on the RT-PCR reads, gives a single entry per CDR3 protein. This table has just over 300,000 distinct CDR3 sequences, less than 25% appearing once. The sequences come from PBMCs from blood, collected roughly 20 months after vaccination. The rearrangement links TRBV18 to TRBJ2-5; 9 nucleotides match TRBD1. The sequence was obtained from a man between 50 and 69 years old who received an inactivated influenza vaccine. DNA of the CDR3: TGTGCCAGCTCATCCGGGACAGGGTTTCAAGAGACCCAGTACTTC. This translates into CASSSGTGFQETQYF.